This T cell receptor beta chain is drawn from a study of response to subunit inactivated influenza vaccine. The CDR3 covers 16 residues. The V end was cut by 2 bases, the J end by 7 bases, with 21 bases between. Germline lookup yields CDR1 SGHVT and CDR2 SQSDAQ. MiXCR was run by TCRdb on the RT-PCR reads, yielding one entry per CDR3 protein. The sample has about 650,000 distinct CDR3 sequences; about 14% are singletons. The sample in question was PBMCs from blood, obtained 14 days before vaccination. V is TRBV7-4 and J is TRBJ2-7; D unresolved. The receptor comes from a man aged 50 to 59 who received an inactivated influenza vaccine. The CDR3 loop reads CASSLRAAPMDLEQYF. CDR3 DNA sequence: TGTGCCAGCAGCTTAAGGGCTGCCCCAATGGATTTAGAGCAGTACTTC.